This T cell receptor beta chain appears in the sequencing data of a study of shared clonotypes between healthy human individuals. Study at large: Every donor yielded three CD4 naive, three CD4 memory, two CD8 naive and one CD8 memory plate.

CDR1 and CDR2 (germline): SNHLY, FYNNEI. Deletions cut 1 base from V and 5 bases from J, with 8 bases between. There are 14 residues in the CDR3. Sequenced by immunoSEQ multiplex PCR; TCRdb stores in-frame clones only, minus some. Found here are 2 million or so clones, 85% to 95% of them singletons; the top ten hold under 0.15%. This receptor was identified in a man younger than 35 in good health. Source material: naive CD4+ T cells sorted from blood. The subset here: CD45RA+ positively selected. The J gene is TRBJ2-2, the V gene TRBV2; D is ambiguous. The CDR3 is CASSEVRSTGELFF. DNA of the CDR3: TGTGCCAGCAGTGAAGTGAGGAGTACCGGGGAGCTGTTTTTT.